Each of the 29 T cell receptor beta chains below was sequenced from the same sample in a study of memory CD4+ T cells and cytomegalovirus serostatus. The method was immunoSEQ multiplex PCR; TCRdb's version includes in-frame clones alone and lacks a portion of them. In the table there are tens of thousands of clones, around 78% of which are singletons. The sort gate was single viable CD3+CD4+CD8-CD45RO+ cells for memory CD4+ T cells. The sample comprised memory CD4+ T cells from blood. The receptors here all came from an adult in good health and CMV-seronegative.

The gene calls are TRBV6-5 and TRBJ2-5; D is unclear. V lost 2 bases and J 2 bases, leaving 9 bases between the germline ends. The germline V gene has CDR1 MNHEY and CDR2 SVGAGI. The CDR3 is 14 amino acids. In nucleotides, the CDR3 is TGTGCCAGCAGTTACGGTGACTCGCAAGAGACCCAGTACTTC. Its protein is CASSYGDSQETQYF.

The genes are TRBV25-1 and TRBJ1-6; 9 bases align to TRBD1. V lost 5 bases to trimming and J lost 0 bases; unmatched junction nucleotides: 8. Per the germline V gene, CDR1 is MGHDK and CDR2 is SYGVNS. This CDR3 spans 18 amino acids. The CDR3 is CASSSGTGKSSYNSPLHF. As DNA, the CDR3 is TGTGCCAGCAGTTCCGGGACAGGGAAAAGCTCCTATAATTCACCCCTCCACTTT.

The chain joins TRBV6-1 to TRBJ2-5; either TRBD1 or TRBD2 may supply D (5 bases each). Trimming cost V 0 bases and J 2 bases, with 13 bases left between them. Germline-derived CDR1 and CDR2 are MNHNS and SASEGT. The CDR3 runs to 16 residues. The CDR3 DNA sequence: TGTGCCAGCAGTGAAGCGCTGGGGGTCCAACAAGAGACCCAGTACTTC. This gives the protein CASSEALGVQQETQYF.

This sequence joins TRBV4-1 and TRBJ2-2; TRBD2 matches at 15 bases. Germline CDR1 MGHRA, CDR2 YSYEKL. This CDR3 is 18 amino acids long. Unmatched junction bases numbered 8, after V lost 4 bases and J lost 5 bases. The CDR3 loop is CASSPGLAGGPPTGELFF. The CDR3 DNA follows: TGCGCCAGCAGCCCCGGACTAGCGGGGGGGCCACCGACCGGGGAGCTGTTTTTT.

The chain carries TRBV7-8 and TRBJ2-2; D is perhaps TRBD2 (6 bases). V lost 2 bases and J 5 bases, leaving 15 bases between the germline ends. The germline V gene has CDR1 SGHVS and CDR2 FQNEAQ. The CDR3 extends over 16 amino acids. The CDR3 nucleotides read TGTGCCAGCAGCTTAAGGAGGGGTACGAGGACCGGGGAGCTGTTTTTT. It translates to CASSLRRGTRTGELFF.

By share, this clone counts as medium-sized. V is TRBV2 and J is TRBJ1-6; D may be TRBD1 (5 bases). V lost 5 bases, J lost 5 bases, and 16 bases lay in between. The CDR3 runs to 16 residues. CDR1 SNHLY and CDR2 FYNNEI come from the germline V gene. This chain's CDR3 is CASSIRGGRDNSPLHF. The CDR3 coding sequence is TGTGCCAGCAGTATACGCGGGGGTCGGGATAATTCACCCCTCCACTTT.

This rearrangement joins TRBV4-1 to TRBJ1-5, with a weak D call TRBD1 (5 bases). Trimming took off 4 bases at V and 2 bases at J, with 21 bases between the two ends. Germline loops: CDR1 MGHRA, CDR2 YSYEKL. The CDR3 sequence is 18 residues long. The CDR3 reads CASSLTPGPPSGNQPQHF. In nucleotides, the CDR3 is TGCGCCAGCAGCCTAACACCGGGACCCCCAAGCGGCAATCAGCCCCAGCATTTT.

This chain uses TRBV30 with TRBJ1-3; TRBD1 matches 9 bases. V shed 2 bases, J shed 0 bases, and the junction held 5 bases outside the gene matches. This CDR3 has 16 residues. Per germline, CDR1 GTSNPN and CDR2 SVGIG (reference sequence). The CDR3, as DNA: TGTGCCTGGAGTCCGACAGGGGGACCCTCTGGAAACACCATATATTTT. Residues: CAWSPTGGPSGNTIYF.

This chain links TRBV27 with TRBJ2-5, with 10 bases lining up with TRBD1. Looked up from germline, CDR1 is MNHEY and CDR2 is SMNVEV (reference sequence). The CDR3 totals 16 residues. V was clipped by 5 bases and J by 5 bases; unmatched bases: 11. CDR3 coding DNA: TGTGCCAGCAGTGTCTCAGGGACAGGGGATTGGGAGACCCAGTACTTC. It codes for CASSVSGTGDWETQYF.

This clone has just a few counts. Other DNA variants within this sample encode the same CDR3. The V gene is TRBV5-1, the J gene TRBJ1-3; D is unclear. V lost 0 bases and J lost 3, with 1 base in between. In germline, CDR1 is SGHRS, CDR2 YFSETQ. The length of the CDR3 is 12 residues. The chain's CDR3 is CASSLDGNTIYF. The DNA of the CDR3 is TGCGCCAGCAGCTTGGATGGAAACACCATATATTTT.

This rearrangement joins TRBV7-2 to TRBJ1-6, with 8 bases aligning to TRBD1. The CDR3 is 15 amino acids. Germline CDR1 and CDR2: SGHTA and FQGNSA. Losses at the gene ends were 5 bases for V and 13 bases for J; bases not matched to a gene: 13. The CDR3, as DNA: TGTGCCAGCAGCCCAATGGGGACAGGTCTCTCGCCCCTCCACTTT. Its translation is CASSPMGTGLSPLHF. Full variable domain (rest looked up from reference TRBV7-2 and TRBJ1-6): GAGVSQSPSNKVTEKGKDVELRCDPISGHTALYWYRQSLGQGLEFLIYFQGNSAPDKSGLPSDRFSAERTGGSVSTLTIQRTQQEDSAVYLCASSPMGTGLSPLHFGNGTRLTVT.

The chain is built from TRBV13 and TRBJ2-3; TRBD2 matches at 9 bases. The trim removed 0 bases at V and 0 bases at J, leaving 13 bases unmatched. Germline CDR1 PRHDT, CDR2 FYEKMQ (reference sequence). This CDR3 is 20 amino acids long. The CDR3 sequence is CASSLGSTLAGETSTDTQYF. The CDR3 DNA reads as TGTGCCAGCAGCTTAGGTTCGACTTTAGCGGGGGAGACTAGCACAGATACGCAGTATTTT.

The chain uses TRBV5-8 and TRBJ2-3; 8 bases match TRBD2. In germline, CDR1 is SGHTS, CDR2 YDEGEE. CDR3 length: 13 amino acids. Unmatched junction bases numbered 8, after V lost 0 bases and J lost 14 bases. The CDR3 nucleotides read TGTGCCAGCAGCTTGGCCGGGGGGGACTATTGGTATTTT. This codes for CASSLAGGDYWYF. The full variable domain, completed using reference TRBV5-8 and TRBJ2-3, is EAGVTQSPTHLIKTRGQQATLRCSPISGHTSVYWYQQALGLGLQFLLWYDEGEERNRGNFPPRFSGRQFPNYSSELNVNALELEDSALYLCASSLAGGDYWYFGPGTRLTVL.

The chain has TRBV11-2 and TRBJ1-4; possibly TRBD1 for D (5 bases). The V end lost 3 bases, the J end lost 8 bases, and 10 bases lay between the germline ends. This CDR3 is built from 13 residues. Germline CDR1 and CDR2: SGHAT and FQNNGV. CDR3 in amino acids: CASSLGQWEKLFF. The CDR3 nucleotides read TGTGCCAGCAGCTTGGGGCAGTGGGAAAAACTGTTTTTT.

J is TRBJ1-2 and V is TRBV2; unclear D gene. Germline V lookup: CDR1 SNHLY, CDR2 FYNNEI. This CDR3 region has 14 residues. V lost 3 bases and J lost 4, with 12 bases in between. Written as DNA, the CDR3 is TGTGCCAGCAGTGACGTCGGCGGAGCCTATGGCTACACCTTC. Translated: CASSDVGGAYGYTF.

The chain couples TRBV6-6 to TRBJ2-1; TRBD1 agrees at 10 bases. This CDR3 has 16 amino acids. Trimming took 0 bases from V and 6 from J; bases not matched to a gene: 5. Germline V CDR1 and CDR2: MNHNY, SVGAGI (reference sequence). In DNA form, the CDR3 reads TGTGCCAGCAGTTACTCGGAGACAGGGGGCCTCAATGAGCAGTTCTTC. Its protein product is CASSYSETGGLNEQFF.

This clone was seen more than once but under ten times. V and J are TRBV7-3 and TRBJ1-1; D gene unclear. The length of the CDR3 is 13 residues. V lost 5 bases to trimming and J lost 1 base, with 8 bases between them. CDR1 is SGHTA, CDR2 FQGTGA, per germline. CDR3 coding DNA: TGTGCCAGCAGCGCTCAAAGGAACACTGAAGCTTTCTTT. Protein: CASSAQRNTEAFF.

This chain connects TRBV6-1 to TRBJ1-6; TRBD1 might be the D (6 bases). The CDR3 spans 15 residues. Trimming took off 5 bases at V and 4 bases at J, with 12 bases between the two ends. Germline V gene lookup returns CDR1 MNHNS and CDR2 SASEGT. CDR3 in amino acids: CASSTTGNYNSPLHF. The CDR3 DNA follows: TGTGCCAGCAGTACCACAGGGAATTATAATTCACCCCTCCACTTT.

This clone was counted a few times. The rearrangement joins TRBV27 to TRBJ2-6; 7 positions agree with TRBD1. V lost 4 bases to trimming and J lost 2 bases; unmatched junction nucleotides: 11. The length of the CDR3 is 18 residues. Per germline, CDR1 MNHEY and CDR2 SMNVEV (reference sequence). CDR3 region: CASSSSATGTAGANVLTF. DNA for the CDR3: TGTGCCAGCAGTTCCTCCGCCACGGGGACAGCTGGGGCCAACGTCCTGACTTTC.

The CDR3 DNA sequence: TGTGCCAGCAGGCCTCGGGGGGGGCTGTCCTTCTACGAGCAGTACTTC. It encodes CASRPRGGLSFYEQYF. The rearrangement links TRBV6-6 to TRBJ2-7; 8 bases are a match to TRBD2. This CDR3 has 16 residues. Germline V gene data show CDR1 as MNHNY and CDR2 as SVGAGI (reference sequence). The V segment lost 6 bases and the J segment 3 bases; nucleotides outside the gene matches: 13.

This rearrangement joins TRBV10-3 to TRBJ1-2; D call uncertain. Trimming cost V 0 bases and J 8 bases, with 19 bases left between them. This CDR3 has 16 residues. Germline V gene data show CDR1 as ENHRY and CDR2 as SYGVKD. DNA for the CDR3: TGTGCCATCAGTGAGTCGAATAGCCCCCAGAGCGACGGCTACACCTTC. This encodes CAISESNSPQSDGYTF.

CDR3 DNA: TGTGCCAGCTCACCAGAGACAGGGGTTCGTGAGCAGTTCTTC. It translates to CASSPETGVREQFF. The V and J genes are TRBV18 and TRBJ2-1, with TRBD1 identical over 8 bases. With V trimmed by 2 bases and J by 9 bases, 6 bases remained unmatched. This CDR3 is built from 14 residues. Per the germline V gene, CDR1 is KGHSH and CDR2 is LQKENI.

This chain connects TRBV5-1 to TRBJ2-2; D tentatively fits TRBD1 or TRBD2 (5 bases each). The germline gives CDR1 SGHRS, CDR2 YFSETQ. Trimming cost V 4 bases and J 15 bases, with 13 bases left between them. The CDR3 is 11 residues long. This chain's CDR3 is CASSRDGTMFF. Here the CDR3 DNA reads TGCGCCAGCAGCCGGGACGGTACGATGTTTTTT.

V is TRBV6-8 and J is TRBJ2-1, with 11 bases fitting TRBD2. CDR3 size: 15 residues. Trimming removed 5 bases from V and 4 bases from J; junction bases left unmatched: 4. Germline V lookup: CDR1 MNHGY, CDR2 SAAAGT. The CDR3 DNA follows: TGTGCCAGCAGTGGTAGGACTAGCGGGTACAATGAGCAGTTCTTC. Protein product: CASSGRTSGYNEQFF.

The chain combines TRBV10-3 with TRBJ1-1; no definite D call. This CDR3 has 12 residues. CDR1 ENHRY and CDR2 SYGVKD come from the germline V gene. Deletions cut 2 bases from V and 8 bases from J, with 9 bases between. The CDR3 nucleotides read TGTGCCATCAGTGAGATGGCAGCAGAAGCTTTCTTT. Its translation: CAISEMAAEAFF.

The chain carries TRBV5-1 and TRBJ2-3; D tentatively fits TRBD1 or TRBD2 (5 bases each). This CDR3 spans 14 amino acids. CDR1 is SGHRS and CDR2 is YFSETQ in the germline V gene. V was cut by 4 bases and J by 0 bases, with 9 bases left in between. The CDR3 spells CASSNRDSTDTQYF. Here the CDR3 DNA reads TGCGCCAGCAGCAACCGGGACAGCACAGATACGCAGTATTTT. Complete variable domain (other parts from reference TRBV5-1 and TRBJ2-3): KAGVTQTPRYLIKTRGQQVTLSCSPISGHRSVSWYQQTPGQGLQFLFEYFSETQRNKGNFPGRFSGRQFSNSRSEMNVSTLELGDSALYLCASSNRDSTDTQYFGPGTRLTVL.

Notes on this clone: This specimen includes other DNA sequences encoding the same CDR3. CDR3 sequence: CAWSQGQGKNGYTF. The CDR3 DNA reads TGTGCCTGGAGCCAGGGGCAGGGTAAAAATGGCTACACCTTC. V and J are TRBV30 and TRBJ1-2; tentatively, D is TRBD1 (6 bases). The CDR3 spans 14 residues. Looked up from germline, CDR1 is GTSNPN and CDR2 is SVGIG (reference sequence). Trimming shortened V by 3 bases and J by 6 bases, and 17 bases separated the two germline ends. Complete variable domain (other parts from reference TRBV30 and TRBJ1-2): SQTIHQWPATLVQPVGSPLSLECTVEGTSNPNLYWYRQAAGRGLQLLFYSVGIGQISSEVPQNLSASRPQDRQFILSSKKLLLSDSGFYLCAWSQGQGKNGYTFGSGTRLTVV.

The chain combines TRBV18 with TRBJ1-1; D not resolved. CDR3 length: 15 residues. CDR1 and CDR2 (germline): KGHSH, LQKENI. Trimming left V 5 bases short and J 0 bases short, with 13 bases between. DNA of the CDR3: TGTGCCAGCTCATTAACGCGGGAACTGAACACTGAAGCTTTCTTT. Translation gives CASSLTRELNTEAFF.

The chain links TRBV6-1 to TRBJ2-5; D uncertain. Germline V gene lookup returns CDR1 MNHNS and CDR2 SASEGT. V lost 7 bases, J lost 1 base, and 10 bases lay in between. CDR3 length: 13 residues. For the CDR3, the DNA is TGTGCCAGCACCTGGCGCTCCCAAGAGACCCAGTACTTC. Encoded protein: CASTWRSQETQYF.